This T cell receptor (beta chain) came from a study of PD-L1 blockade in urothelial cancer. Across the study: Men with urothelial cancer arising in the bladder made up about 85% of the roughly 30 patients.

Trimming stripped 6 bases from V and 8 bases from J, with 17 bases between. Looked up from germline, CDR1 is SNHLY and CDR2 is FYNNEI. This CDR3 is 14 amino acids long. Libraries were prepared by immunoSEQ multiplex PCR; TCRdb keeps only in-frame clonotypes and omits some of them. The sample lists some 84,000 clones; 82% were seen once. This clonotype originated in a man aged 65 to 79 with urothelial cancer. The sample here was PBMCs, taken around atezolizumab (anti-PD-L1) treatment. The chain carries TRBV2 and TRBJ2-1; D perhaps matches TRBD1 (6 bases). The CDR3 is CASRQWTAQYEQFF. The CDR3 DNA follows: TGTGCCAGCAGACAATGGACAGCACAGTATGAGCAGTTCTTC.